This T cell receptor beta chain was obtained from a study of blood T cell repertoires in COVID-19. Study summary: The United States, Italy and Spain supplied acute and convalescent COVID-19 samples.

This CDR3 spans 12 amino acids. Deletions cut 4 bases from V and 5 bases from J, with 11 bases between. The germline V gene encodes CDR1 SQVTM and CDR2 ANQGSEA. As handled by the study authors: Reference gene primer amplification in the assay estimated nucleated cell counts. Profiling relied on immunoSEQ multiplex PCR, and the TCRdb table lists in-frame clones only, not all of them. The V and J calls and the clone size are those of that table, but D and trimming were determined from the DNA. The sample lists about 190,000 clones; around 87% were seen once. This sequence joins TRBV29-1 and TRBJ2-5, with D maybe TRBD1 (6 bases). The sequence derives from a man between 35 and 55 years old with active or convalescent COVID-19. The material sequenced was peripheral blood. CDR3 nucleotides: TGCAGCGTTGCGCGGCAGGGGGAGACCCAGTACTTC. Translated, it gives CSVARQGETQYF.